This T cell receptor beta chain was documented in a study of blood T cell repertoires in COVID-19. On the study more broadly: The United States, Italy and Spain supplied acute and convalescent COVID-19 samples.

V lost 5 bases to trimming and J lost 3 bases; unmatched junction nucleotides: 2. The length of the CDR3 is 14 residues. CDR1 and CDR2 (germline): SGHNT, YENEEA. Participants' own reports of clinical history determined their cohort assignment. The authors' processing: Reference gene primer amplification gave estimated nucleated cell counts. Sequenced by immunoSEQ multiplex PCR; TCRdb stores in-frame clones only, minus some. D and trimming come from the DNA, and the V and J calls and clone size come from that table. This repertoire shows some 200,000 clones, 82% found once; its top ten account for roughly 5.2%.

V gene TRBV11-3 combines with J gene TRBJ2-1, with 9 bases fitting TRBD2. This clonotype was obtained from an older woman with acute COVID-19. The sample taken for sequencing was PBMCs or T cells enriched from blood (not recorded which). This CDR3 reads CASSRSGSYNEQFF. The CDR3 DNA sequence: TGTGCCAGCAGCCGTAGCGGGAGCTACAATGAGCAGTTCTTC.